The text below deals with one TCR beta chain. The entry originates in a study of blood T cell repertoires in COVID-19. About the study: The origin of the acute and convalescent COVID-19 samples was the United States, Italy and Spain. T cells, B-cell-depleted T cells, or PBMCs provided the cDNA or gDNA that served as material.

Per the authors' pipeline: Estimates of nucleated cell counts were drawn from the amplification of reference gene primers. Sequencing was performed with immunoSEQ multiplex PCR; in TCRdb, only in-frame clones are kept and a portion is missing. The V and J calls and clone size are taken from that table; D and trimming were inferred from the DNA. The sample consists of about 260,000 clones, roughly 87% of them appearing once. The V gene end was trimmed by 6 bases and the J gene end by 0 bases; junction bases not matched to a gene: 6. The CDR3 extends over 16 amino acids. CDR1 and CDR2 (germline): LNHDA, SQIVND (reference sequence).

This rearrangement joins TRBV19 to TRBJ2-3; 10 bases match TRBD2. This sequence originates from a human donor in a cohort sampled during active COVID-19. The sequencing sample was made of peripheral blood. The CDR3 region has the DNA TGTGCCAGTAGCCCCACTAGCGGGGCTAGCACAGATACGCAGTATTTT. This translates into CASSPTSGASTDTQYF.